Listed below are T cell receptor beta chains from one sample, sequenced in a study of T cell clones after liver transplantation. Produced via immunoSEQ multiplex PCR; TCRdb's table is partial and in-frame only. The table has some 59,000 clones, around 75% seen once. This sample comprised CD4+ T cells from blood, obtained before liver transplant. These TCRs come from a human donor who received a liver transplant. CDR3s include the opening cysteine and the closing phenylalanine or tryptophan. D genes are given only for firm matches. Rows give clone size only sometimes, using once, few, many, or a class for an expanded clone.

clone_size	v_call	d_call	j_call	cdr3_aa	cdr3_nt
many	TRBV7-6	-	TRBJ2-7	CASSLEPPHEQYF	TGTGCCAGCAGCTTAGAGCCACCCCACGAGCAGTACTTC
-	TRBV4-1	-	TRBJ1-4	CASSPRGEKLFF	TGCGCCAGCAGCCCGCGGGGTGAAAAACTGTTTTTT
-	TRBV28	-	TRBJ1-5	CASARGNQPQHF	TGTGCCAGCGCAAGGGGAAATCAGCCCCAGCATTTT
few	TRBV6-5	-	TRBJ1-1	CASSPQWTTNTEAFF	TGTGCCAGCAGTCCCCAGTGGACTACCAACACTGAAGCTTTCTTT
few	TRBV9	-	TRBJ1-3	CASSVGSFSGNTIYF	TGTGCCAGCAGCGTAGGGAGCTTCTCTGGAAACACCATATATTTT
once	TRBV30	TRBD1	TRBJ2-3	CAWRFGQGQDTQYF	TGTGCCTGGAGGTTCGGACAGGGGCAAGATACGCAGTATTTT
-	TRBV5-1	-	TRBJ2-2	CASSLDQTGELFF	TGCGCCAGCAGCTTGGACCAGACCGGGGAGCTGTTTTTT
few	TRBV5-5	-	TRBJ2-7	CASSLARADYEQYF	TGTGCCAGCAGCTTGGCCAGGGCGGACTACGAGCAGTACTTC
-	TRBV29-1	-	TRBJ1-1	CSVVGFGGNTEAFF	TGCAGCGTGGTCGGATTCGGCGGGAACACTGAAGCTTTCTTT
-	TRBV18	TRBD2	TRBJ2-1	CASSPGLAGGPLNEQFF	TGTGCCAGCTCGCCCGGACTAGCGGGGGGGCCCCTCAATGAGCAGTTCTTC
few	TRBV19	TRBD1	TRBJ1-2	CASSRIQGGHSYGYTF	TGTGCCAGTAGTCGGATACAGGGGGGCCACTCCTATGGCTACACCTTC
-	TRBV5-4	TRBD1	TRBJ1-1	CASRRTGGMNTEAFF	TGTGCCAGCAGAAGGACAGGGGGCATGAACACTGAAGCTTTCTTT
-	TRBV30	TRBD2	TRBJ2-3	CAWSLVAGASDTQYF	TGTGCCTGGAGTCTAGTAGCGGGGGCCTCAGATACGCAGTATTTT
-	TRBV6-4	TRBD1	TRBJ2-6	CASSDPDRVGAHGANVLTF	TGTGCCAGCAGTGACCCTGACAGGGTGGGAGCTCATGGGGCCAACGTCCTGACTTTC
-	TRBV9	-	TRBJ1-6	CASSVESQGGSPLHF	TGTGCCAGCAGCGTAGAAAGCCAGGGTGGTTCACCCCTCCACTTT
-	TRBV5-4	-	TRBJ1-2	CASSLGAPGADYGYTF	TGTGCCAGCAGCTTGGGGGCCCCAGGGGCAGACTATGGCTACACCTTC
many	TRBV4-2	-	TRBJ1-5	CASSQGRGAGRLSNQPQHF	TGTGCCAGCAGCCAAGGGAGAGGGGCAGGGAGGTTAAGTAATCAGCCCCAGCATTTT
-	TRBV7-9	TRBD1	TRBJ1-2	CASSEEDRYYGYTF	TGTGCCAGCAGCGAAGAGGACAGGTACTATGGCTACACCTTC
-	TRBV6-1	TRBD2	TRBJ2-1	CASRAGRGTYNEQFF	TGTGCCAGCAGGGCCGGGCGGGGGACCTACAATGAGCAGTTCTTC
-	TRBV28	-	TRBJ2-2	CASSLSGARTGELFF	TGTGCCAGCAGTTTATCAGGGGCACGGACCGGGGAGCTGTTTTTT
-	TRBV2	TRBD1	TRBJ1-5	CASSVRTGGFQSNQPQHF	TGTGCCAGCAGTGTTCGGACAGGGGGCTTTCAGAGCAATCAGCCCCAGCATTTT
once	TRBV19	TRBD1	TRBJ1-1	CASSLQGGGTEAFF	TGTGCCAGTAGTCTCCAAGGGGGCGGCACTGAAGCTTTCTTT
-	TRBV10-1	TRBD2	TRBJ2-1	CASSDGIAGGQFF	TGCGCCAGCAGTGATGGGATAGCGGGGGGACAGTTCTTC
few	TRBV4-2	-	TRBJ1-4	CASTSGEKLFF	TGTGCCAGCACCTCCGGGGAGAAACTGTTTTTT
-	TRBV11-2	TRBD1	TRBJ2-7	CASSPGTGYDEQYF	TGTGCCAGCAGCCCCGGGACAGGGTATGACGAGCAGTACTTC
-	TRBV7-3	-	TRBJ1-2	CASSLRQAGYGYTF	TGTGCCAGCAGCTTACGGCAGGCCGGCTATGGCTACACCTTC
-	TRBV7-8	TRBD2	TRBJ2-7	CASSLETSGGYEQYF	TGTGCCAGCAGCTTAGAGACTAGCGGGGGTTACGAGCAGTACTTC
-	TRBV4-1	-	TRBJ2-7	CASSPSSDRATYEQYF	TGCGCCAGCAGCCCATCGTCCGACAGAGCTACCTACGAGCAGTACTTC
-	TRBV30	-	TRBJ1-1	CAWTFQLRPGMRAFF	TGTGCCTGGACCTTTCAGCTTAGACCGGGAATGAGAGCTTTCTTT
-	TRBV2	-	TRBJ2-6	CASSDRGHSGANVLTF	TGTGCCAGCAGTGATAGAGGTCACTCTGGGGCCAACGTCCTGACTTTC
-	TRBV9	-	TRBJ1-1	CASSVARGTEAFF	TGTGCCAGCAGCGTTGCCAGGGGCACTGAAGCTTTCTTT
-	TRBV15	-	TRBJ2-3	CATSSQGSTDTQYF	TGTGCCACCAGCAGCCAGGGGAGCACAGATACGCAGTATTTT
-	TRBV4-2	-	TRBJ1-4	CASSPVQLIEDATNEKLFF	TGTGCCAGCAGCCCTGTACAGCTAATAGAAGACGCAACTAATGAAAAACTGTTTTTT
-	TRBV2	TRBD2	TRBJ2-5	CASRDVAGVRETQYF	TGTGCCAGCAGAGACGTAGCGGGGGTCCGGGAGACCCAGTACTTC
-	TRBV18	-	TRBJ2-5	CASSRERVEETQYF	TGTGCCAGCTCACGCGAGAGGGTAGAAGAGACCCAGTACTTC
-	TRBV18	TRBD1	TRBJ2-2	CASSPRTGSNTGELFF	TGTGCCAGCTCACCTAGGACAGGGAGCAACACCGGGGAGCTGTTTTTT
-	TRBV7-2	TRBD1	TRBJ1-5	CASSLGVFDRGHQPQHF	TGTGCCAGCAGCTTAGGGGTATTTGACAGGGGGCATCAGCCCCAGCATTTT
-	TRBV7-7	-	TRBJ2-1	CASSSPGLEQFF	TGTGCTAGCAGCTCACCCGGGTTAGAGCAGTTCTTC
-	TRBV30	-	TRBJ1-5	CAWSSKQGNQPQHF	TGTGCCTGGAGCTCAAAACAGGGAAATCAGCCCCAGCATTTT
-	TRBV6-5	-	TRBJ1-5	CASSQGTLNQPQHF	TGTGCCAGCAGTCAAGGGACACTCAATCAGCCCCAGCATTTT
-	TRBV14	-	TRBJ1-4	CASSQNPSEKLFF	TGTGCCAGCAGCCAAAATCCCTCGGAAAAACTGTTTTTT
-	TRBV6-6	-	TRBJ1-2	CASSYSAGGGGYTF	TGTGCCAGCAGTTACTCGGCAGGCGGGGGGGGCTACACCTTC